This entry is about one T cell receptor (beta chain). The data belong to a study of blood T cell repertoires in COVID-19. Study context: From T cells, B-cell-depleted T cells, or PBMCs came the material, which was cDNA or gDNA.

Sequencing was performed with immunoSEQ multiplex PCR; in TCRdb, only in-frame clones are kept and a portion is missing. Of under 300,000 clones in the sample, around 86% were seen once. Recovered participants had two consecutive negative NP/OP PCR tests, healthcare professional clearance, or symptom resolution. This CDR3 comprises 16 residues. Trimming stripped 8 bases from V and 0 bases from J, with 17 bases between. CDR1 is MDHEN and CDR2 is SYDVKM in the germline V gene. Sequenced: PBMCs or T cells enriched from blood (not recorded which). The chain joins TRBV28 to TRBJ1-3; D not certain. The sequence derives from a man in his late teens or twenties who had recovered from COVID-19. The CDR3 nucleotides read TGTGCCAGCTCTCCGAGAGGGCCGAGCTCTGGAAACACCATATATTTT. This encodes CASSPRGPSSGNTIYF.